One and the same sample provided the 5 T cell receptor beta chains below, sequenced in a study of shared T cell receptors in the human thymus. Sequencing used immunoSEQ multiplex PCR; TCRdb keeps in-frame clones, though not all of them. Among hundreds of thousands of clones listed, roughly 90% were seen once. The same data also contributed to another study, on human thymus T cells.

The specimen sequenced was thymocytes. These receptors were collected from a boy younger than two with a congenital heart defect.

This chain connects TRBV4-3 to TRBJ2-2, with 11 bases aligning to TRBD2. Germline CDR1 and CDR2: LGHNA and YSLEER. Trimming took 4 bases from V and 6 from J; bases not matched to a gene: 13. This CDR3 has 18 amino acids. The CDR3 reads CASSPIVHSGRVAGELFF. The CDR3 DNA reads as TGCGCCAGCAGCCCAATTGTGCATAGCGGGAGGGTGGCCGGGGAGCTGTTTTTT.

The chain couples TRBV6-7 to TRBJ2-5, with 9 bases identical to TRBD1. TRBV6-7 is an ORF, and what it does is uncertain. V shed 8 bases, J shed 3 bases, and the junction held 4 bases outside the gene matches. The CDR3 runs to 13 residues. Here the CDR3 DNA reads TGTGCCAGCTCCGGGACAGGGAAAGAGACCCAGTACTTC. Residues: CASSGTGKETQYF.

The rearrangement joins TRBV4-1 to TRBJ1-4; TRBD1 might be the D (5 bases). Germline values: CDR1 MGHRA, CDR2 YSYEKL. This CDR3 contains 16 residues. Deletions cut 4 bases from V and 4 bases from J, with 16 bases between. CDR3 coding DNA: TGCGCCAGCAGCCCAACTGCCGGGGGGATTAATGAAAAACTGTTTTTT. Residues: CASSPTAGGINEKLFF.

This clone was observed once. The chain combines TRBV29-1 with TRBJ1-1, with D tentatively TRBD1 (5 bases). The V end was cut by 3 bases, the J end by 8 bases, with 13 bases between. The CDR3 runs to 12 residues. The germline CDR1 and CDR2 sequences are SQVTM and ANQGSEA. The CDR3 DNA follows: TGCAGCGTTGATCCGGCAGGGCGGGAAGCTTTCTTT. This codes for CSVDPAGREAFF.

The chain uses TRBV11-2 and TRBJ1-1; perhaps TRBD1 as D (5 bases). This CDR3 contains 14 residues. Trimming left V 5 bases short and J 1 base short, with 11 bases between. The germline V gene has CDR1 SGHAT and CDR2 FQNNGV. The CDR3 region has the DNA TGTGCCAGCAGCCCCCGGGGGGGGAACACTGAAGCTTTCTTT. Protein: CASSPRGGNTEAFF.